What follows is one T cell receptor (beta chain) and its context. No antigen is known for it. Qualities for individual bases were not recorded, and no much larger clone is one base off. From the cysteine through the phenylalanine, the CDR3 covers 16 amino acids. Only the CDR3 DNA is retained, 48 bases long and in frame from the first base. V loses 4 bases at its end and J loses 9 bases; junction bases beyond the gene matches: 12. CDR1 and CDR2 (MNHEY, SMNVEV) derive from the germline V gene (reference sequence). The data originate from a study of radiation and T cells in renal cell carcinoma (dated by TCRdb to 2018 to 2021). With regard to the full study: The samples were obtained from a clinical trial, where primary renal cell carcinomas were treated with 15 Gy stereotactic body radiation therapy and then removed by nephrectomy 4 weeks afterward. TCR beta sequencing covered approximately 51 samples in total, comprising roughly 26 tumors and about 27 peripheral blood samples. A total of about 4 million unique CDR3 nucleotide sequences, encoding around 2.7 million unique CDR3 amino acid sequences, were found across all 50 or so samples. General study outcomes and caveats: Because the trial had a single-armed design, the trial could not examine how radiation dose or scheduling affected the TCR repertoire. Tracking of blood repertoire dynamics stopped at less than 5 weeks after treatment, with no follow-up past that point. Because no pretreatment tumor biopsies were available, whether clonotypes were present in the tumor at baseline could not be determined. Top tumor clonotypes rose in blood from baseline to 2 weeks post-radiation, then contracted by 4 weeks, suggesting transient expansion of tumor-resident clones.

The time point label corresponds to: baseline pretreatment blood. Taken with the paper, the label for treatment or condition translates to: 15 Gy SBRT to primary tumor, nephrectomy 4 weeks later. Serial peripheral blood from radiation-treated patients was sampled at baseline, 2 weeks and 4 weeks after SBRT to track tumor-enriched clonotypes. Every patient had renal cell carcinoma of clear cell pathology. The QIAamp DNA Blood Mini Kit (Qiagen) was used to prepare genomic DNA for TCR sequencing. The analyses included only samples that passed all quality control checks. TCR beta libraries were generated from genomic DNA with the immunoSEQ kit, following the manufacturer's recommendations. To prepare libraries, a first multiplex PCR with proprietary primers was run, followed by a second PCR that added unique barcodes, and a bead cleanup was done after each round. A kit-provided positive control reaction and a negative control reaction were included in every sample batch. The final libraries were assessed on an Agilent 4200 TapeStation D1000 ScreenTape, pooled by volume, and quantified by qPCR. Sequencing ran on an Illumina NextSeq500 with a MidOutput 150-cycle cartridge, using 156 Read1 and 15 Index1 cycles with kit custom primers. The pooled library was loaded at approximately 1.1 pM with an approximately 22% PhiX control spike-in. From the authors' description of their analysis: Vendor-processed data were analyzed in R, and a clonotype was defined as all T cells sharing the same CDR3 nucleotide sequence. In the clone abundance analyses, frequencies were normalized to the 10,000 most abundant clones in each sample. Public T cell clones, averaging fewer than five per sample, were removed before analysis. Tumor-enriched and baseline blood-enriched clonotypes were defined by at least a 32-fold difference in abundance between compartments. A beta-binomial differential abundance model was used to identify clonotypes that were expanded or contracted between blood time points. Tumor-blood repertoire similarity was measured with the Baroni-Urbani and Buser coefficient, and group comparisons used two-tailed Wilcoxon tests in R. This immuneACCESS table, as held by TCRdb, lists in-frame sequences with V and J called but not all clones. Of the missing ones, under half trace to an unresolved V gene in checked studies; the others have no known cause. V and J calls and clone size are as listed in that table; D and trimming were resolved from the DNA. The table for this sample lists about 49,000 clones; roughly 84% of them were counted only once. The top ten hold 25% to 35% of the sample.

Sequencing was performed on blood, taken from a patient whose treatment included radiotherapy and nephrectomy. Rearrangement joined TRBV27 to TRBJ2-1; TRBD1 fits 10 bases in the junction. The receptor was derived from a woman aged 70-85 years with renal cell carcinoma. The DNA reads TGTGCCAGCAGTTCCCTCGGAGGGACAGGGGCGGGTGAGCAGTTCTTC. Its translation reads: CASSSLGGTGAGEQFF.